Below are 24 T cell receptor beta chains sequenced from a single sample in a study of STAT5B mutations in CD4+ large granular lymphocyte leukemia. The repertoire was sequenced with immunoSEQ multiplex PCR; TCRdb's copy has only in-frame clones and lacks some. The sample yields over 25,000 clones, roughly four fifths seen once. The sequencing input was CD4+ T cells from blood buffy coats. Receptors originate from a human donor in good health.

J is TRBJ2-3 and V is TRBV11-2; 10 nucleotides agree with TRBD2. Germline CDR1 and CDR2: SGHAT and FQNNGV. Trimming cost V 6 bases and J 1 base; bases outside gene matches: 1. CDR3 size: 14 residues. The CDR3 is CASSLAGGTDTQYF. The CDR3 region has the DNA TGTGCCAGCAGTCTAGCGGGGGGCACAGATACGCAGTATTTT. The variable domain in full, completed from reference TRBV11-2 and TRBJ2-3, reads EAGVAQSPRYKIIEKRQSVAFWCNPISGHATLYWYQQILGQGPKLLIQFQNNGVVDDSQLPKDRFSAERLKGVDSTLKIQPAKLEDSAVYLCASSLAGGTDTQYFGPGTRLTVL.

CDR3 sequence (DNA): TGTGCCAGCAGCTTCCACTCCTACGAGCAGTACTTC. This codes for CASSFHSYEQYF. This chain joins TRBV5-4 and TRBJ2-7; D unresolved. V was shortened by 2 bases and J by 0 bases, with 3 bases between the two germline ends. This CDR3 has 12 residues. Per germline, CDR1 SGHNT and CDR2 YYREEE (reference sequence).

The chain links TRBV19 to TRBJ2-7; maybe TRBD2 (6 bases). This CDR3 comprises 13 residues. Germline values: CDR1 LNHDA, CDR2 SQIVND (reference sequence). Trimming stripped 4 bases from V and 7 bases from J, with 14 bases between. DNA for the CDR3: TGTGCCAGTAGTACCCGTCAGGCGGGGGAGCAGTACTTC. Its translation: CASSTRQAGEQYF.

The CDR3, as DNA: TGTGCCTGGGGACAGGGAGAGCAGTACTTC. It yields the protein CAWGQGEQYF. The J gene is TRBJ2-7, the V gene TRBV30, with 8 bases matching TRBD1. The CDR3 consists of 10 residues. Trimming took 5 bases from V and 7 from J; bases not matched to a gene: 1. Germline CDR1 is GTSNPN and CDR2 is SVGIG (reference sequence).

The DNA of the CDR3 is TGTGCCAGCTCAGGTGGGACTCATCAGCCCCAGCATTTT. As protein: CASSGGTHQPQHF. The rearrangement links TRBV18 to TRBJ1-5; possible D gene TRBD1, 5 bases. V shed 5 bases and J shed 5 bases, with 10 bases lying between them. This CDR3 region has 13 residues. Germline-derived CDR1 and CDR2 are KGHSH and LQKENI.

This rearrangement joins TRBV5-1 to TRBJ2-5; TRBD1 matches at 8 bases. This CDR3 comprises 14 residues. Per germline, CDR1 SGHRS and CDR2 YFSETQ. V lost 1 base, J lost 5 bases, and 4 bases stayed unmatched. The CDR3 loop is CASSLPGQGETQYF. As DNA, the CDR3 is TGCGCCAGCAGCTTGCCCGGACAGGGCGAGACCCAGTACTTC. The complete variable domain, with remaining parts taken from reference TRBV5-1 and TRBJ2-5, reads KAGVTQTPRYLIKTRGQQVTLSCSPISGHRSVSWYQQTPGQGLQFLFEYFSETQRNKGNFPGRFSGRQFSNSRSEMNVSTLELGDSALYLCASSLPGQGETQYFGPGTRLLVL.

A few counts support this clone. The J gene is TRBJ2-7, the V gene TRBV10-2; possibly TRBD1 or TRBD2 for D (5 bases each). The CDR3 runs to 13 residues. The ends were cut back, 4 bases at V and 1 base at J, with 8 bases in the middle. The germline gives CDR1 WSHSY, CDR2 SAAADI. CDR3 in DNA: TGCGCCAGCAGTGGGGGGTCTTCCTACGAGCAGTACTTC. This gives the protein CASSGGSSYEQYF.

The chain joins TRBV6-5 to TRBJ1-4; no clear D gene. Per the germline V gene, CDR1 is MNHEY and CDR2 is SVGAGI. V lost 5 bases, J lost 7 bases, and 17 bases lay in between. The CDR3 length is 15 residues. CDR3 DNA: TGTGCCAGCAGTCTCCGGGCCCTAGCGACTGAAAAACTGTTTTTT. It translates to CASSLRALATEKLFF.

The CDR3 region is CASSLVGGYGYTF. The CDR3 nucleotides read TGTGCCAGCAGCTTGGTAGGCGGGTATGGCTACACCTTC. V is TRBV5-4 and J is TRBJ1-2, with D unclear. The CDR3 runs 13 residues. Germline V gene sequence: CDR1 SGHNT, CDR2 YYREEE (reference sequence). V was shortened by 0 bases and J by 5 bases, with 8 bases between the two germline ends.

The CDR3 sequence: CAWSLMEVYTF. CDR3 coding DNA: TGTGCCTGGAGTCTAATGGAAGTCTACACCTTC. This chain links TRBV30 with TRBJ1-2, with D unclear. Germline loops: CDR1 GTSNPN, CDR2 SVGIG (reference sequence). Trimming took off 2 bases at V and 10 bases at J, with 11 bases between the two ends. CDR3 length: 11 amino acids.

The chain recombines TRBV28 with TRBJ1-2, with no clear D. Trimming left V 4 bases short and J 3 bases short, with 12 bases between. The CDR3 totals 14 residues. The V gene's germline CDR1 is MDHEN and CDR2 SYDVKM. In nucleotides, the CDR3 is TGTGCCAGCAGTTCAGCCCCCAGGCACTATGGCTACACCTTC. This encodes CASSSAPRHYGYTF.

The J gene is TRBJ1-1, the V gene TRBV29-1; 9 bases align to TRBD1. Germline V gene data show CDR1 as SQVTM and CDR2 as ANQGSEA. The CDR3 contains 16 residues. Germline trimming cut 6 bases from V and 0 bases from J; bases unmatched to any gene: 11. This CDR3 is CSVDRGVSSMNTEAFF. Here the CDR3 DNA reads TGCAGCGTGGACAGGGGAGTGAGTTCGATGAACACTGAAGCTTTCTTT.

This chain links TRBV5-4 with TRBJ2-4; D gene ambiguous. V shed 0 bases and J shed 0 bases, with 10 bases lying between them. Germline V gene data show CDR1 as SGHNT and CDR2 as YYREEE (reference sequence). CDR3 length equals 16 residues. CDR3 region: CASSLDSGLAKNIQYF. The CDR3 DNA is TGTGCCAGCAGCTTGGACTCCGGTTTAGCCAAAAACATTCAGTACTTC.

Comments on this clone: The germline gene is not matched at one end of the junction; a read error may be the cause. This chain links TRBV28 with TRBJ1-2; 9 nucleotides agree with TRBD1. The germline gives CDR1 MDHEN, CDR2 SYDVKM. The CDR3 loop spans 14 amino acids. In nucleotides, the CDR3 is TGTGCCAGCAGTTTTATAGGACAGGGGTTGGTCTACCCCTTC. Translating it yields CASSFIGQGLVYPF.

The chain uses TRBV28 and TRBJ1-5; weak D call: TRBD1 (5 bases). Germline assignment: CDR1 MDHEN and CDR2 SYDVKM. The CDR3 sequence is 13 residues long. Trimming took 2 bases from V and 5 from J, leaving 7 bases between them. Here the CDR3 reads CASSLKGHQPQHF. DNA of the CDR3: TGTGCCAGCAGTTTAAAGGGACATCAGCCCCAGCATTTT.

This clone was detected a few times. Written as DNA, the CDR3 is TGCAGCATAACCGGGACTAAAGCCCTCCCGGGTGAAGCTTTCTTT. It translates to CSITGTKALPGEAFF. The genes are TRBV29-1 and TRBJ1-1, with a weak D call TRBD1 (5 bases). The CDR3 runs 15 residues. V lost 8 bases to trimming and J lost 7 bases, with 26 bases between them. From germline, CDR1 is SQVTM and CDR2 ANQGSEA.

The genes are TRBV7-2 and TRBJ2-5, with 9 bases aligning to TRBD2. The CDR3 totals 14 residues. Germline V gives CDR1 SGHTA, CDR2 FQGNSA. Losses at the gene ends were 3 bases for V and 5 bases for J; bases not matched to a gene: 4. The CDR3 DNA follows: TGTGCCAGCAGCTTGGGACTAGCTAGGGAGACCCAGTACTTC. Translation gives CASSLGLARETQYF.

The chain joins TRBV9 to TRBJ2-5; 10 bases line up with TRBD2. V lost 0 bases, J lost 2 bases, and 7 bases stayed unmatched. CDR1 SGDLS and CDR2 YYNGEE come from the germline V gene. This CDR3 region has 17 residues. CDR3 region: CASSVGAASGSQETQYF. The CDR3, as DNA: TGTGCCAGCAGCGTAGGAGCGGCTAGCGGGAGTCAAGAGACCCAGTACTTC.

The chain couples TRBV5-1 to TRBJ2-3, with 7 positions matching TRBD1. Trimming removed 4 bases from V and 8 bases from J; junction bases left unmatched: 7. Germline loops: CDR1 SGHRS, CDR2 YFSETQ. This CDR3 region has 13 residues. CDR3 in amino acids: CASSAGQDGTQYF. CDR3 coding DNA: TGCGCCAGCAGCGCCGGACAGGACGGTACGCAGTATTTT.

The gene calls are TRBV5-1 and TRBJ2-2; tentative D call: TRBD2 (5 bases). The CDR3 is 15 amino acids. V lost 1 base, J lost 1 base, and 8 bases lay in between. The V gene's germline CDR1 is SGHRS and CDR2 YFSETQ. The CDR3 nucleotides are TGCGCCAGCAGCTTGTCAGCGGAGAACACCGGGGAGCTGTTTTTT. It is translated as CASSLSAENTGELFF.

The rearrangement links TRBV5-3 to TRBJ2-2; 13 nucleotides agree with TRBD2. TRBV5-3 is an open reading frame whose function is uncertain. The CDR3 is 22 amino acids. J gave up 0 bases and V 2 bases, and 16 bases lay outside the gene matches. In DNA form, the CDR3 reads TGTGCCAGAAGCTTACTGACTAGCGGGGGGACAACCAACCCTCCGAACACCGGGGAGCTGTTTTTT. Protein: CARSLLTSGGTTNPPNTGELFF.

The CDR3 loop reads CASRPGRWDTNTGELFF. The CDR3 DNA reads TGTGCCAGCAGGCCCGGCCGGTGGGATACGAACACCGGGGAGCTGTTTTTT. The V and J genes are TRBV11-1 and TRBJ2-2; D is ambiguous. The CDR3 has 17 residues. V shed 6 bases and J shed 0 bases, with 17 bases lying between them. Germline assignment: CDR1 SGHAT and CDR2 FQDESV (reference sequence).

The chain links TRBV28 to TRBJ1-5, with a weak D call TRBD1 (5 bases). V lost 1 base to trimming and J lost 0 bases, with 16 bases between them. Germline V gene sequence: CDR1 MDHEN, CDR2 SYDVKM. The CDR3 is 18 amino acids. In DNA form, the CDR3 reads TGTGCCAGCAGTTTATCATTACTGGGACCGTATAGCAATCAGCCCCAGCATTTT. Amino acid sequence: CASSLSLLGPYSNQPQHF.

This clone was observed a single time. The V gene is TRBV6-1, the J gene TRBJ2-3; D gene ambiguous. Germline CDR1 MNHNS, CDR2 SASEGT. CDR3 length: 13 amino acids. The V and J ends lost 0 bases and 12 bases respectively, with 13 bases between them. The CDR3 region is CASSEAAEIRQYF. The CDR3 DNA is TGTGCCAGCAGTGAAGCAGCCGAGATACGACAGTATTTT.